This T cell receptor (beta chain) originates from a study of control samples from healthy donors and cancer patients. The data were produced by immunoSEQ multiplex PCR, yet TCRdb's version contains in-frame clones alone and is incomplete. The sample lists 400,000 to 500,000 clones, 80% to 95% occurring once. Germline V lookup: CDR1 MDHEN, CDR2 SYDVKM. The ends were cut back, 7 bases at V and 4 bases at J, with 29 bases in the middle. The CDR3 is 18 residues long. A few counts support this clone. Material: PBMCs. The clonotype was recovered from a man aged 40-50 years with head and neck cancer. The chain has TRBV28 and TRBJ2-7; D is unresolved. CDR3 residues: CASTHGKGMSLVLYEQYF. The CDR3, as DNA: TGTGCCAGCACCCACGGAAAGGGCATGTCCTTGGTCCTGTACGAGCAGTACTTC.